The rows below give T cell receptor beta chains drawn from one sample of a study of neoadjuvant anti-PD-1 for oral cavity cancer. Using immunoSEQ multiplex PCR, the repertoire was profiled, and TCRdb retains in-frame clones only, with some absent. The sample lists about 15,000 clones; roughly 40% were seen once. The sample here was tumor tissue, taken after nivolumab (anti-PD-1) treatment. The origin of the receptors is a person between 35 and 79 years old with oral cavity squamous cell carcinoma. CDR3s include the opening cysteine and the closing phenylalanine or tryptophan. Each record gives: V gene, clone size, CDR3 length, J gene, D gene, CDR3 protein, CDR3 DNA. D genes are given only for firm matches. Size values are once, few and many counts, or a class for expanded clones, and some rows have none.

>TRBV5-1|-|15|TRBJ1-1|-
CASSLGARMNTEAFF
TGCGCCAGCAGCTTGGGGGCCAGGATGAACACTGAAGCTTTCTTT
>TRBV6-6|few|12|TRBJ2-1|-
CASSRSGASQFF
TGTGCCAGCAGCCGATCAGGGGCGTCTCAATTCTTC
>TRBV6-5|-|15|TRBJ2-3|-
CASKAGGQSTDTQYF
TGTGCCAGCAAGGCGGGGGGACAGAGCACAGATACGCAGTATTTT
>TRBV29-1|few|12|TRBJ2-1|-
CSVGVSPNEQFF
TGCAGCGTTGGTGTCAGTCCCAATGAGCAGTTCTTC
>TRBV7-9|few|13|TRBJ2-4|-
CASSLVGVAPGLF
TGTGCCAGCAGCTTAGTCGGTGTGGCACCCGGGCTCTTC
>TRBV28|once|15|TRBJ1-4|TRBD1
CASTLGQGGYEKLFF
TGTGCCAGCACTCTTGGACAGGGGGGTTACGAAAAACTGTTTTTT
>TRBV6-5|few|15|TRBJ1-3|-
CASSYGWSSGNTIYF
TGTGCCAGCAGTTACGGCTGGAGCTCTGGAAACACCATATATTTT
>TRBV7-3|-|17|TRBJ2-3|TRBD1
CASSLTGQGAVTDTQYF
TGTGCCAGCAGCTTAACGGGACAGGGGGCGGTCACAGATACGCAGTATTTT
>TRBV4-3|-|16|TRBJ1-4|-
CASSLRWRGGNEKLFF
TGCGCCAGCAGCTTGCGATGGAGAGGGGGTAATGAAAAACTGTTTTTT
>TRBV7-2|once|14|TRBJ1-3|-
CASKEANSGNTIYF
TGTGCCAGTAAGGAGGCCAACTCTGGAAACACCATATATTTT
>TRBV29-1|-|16|TRBJ1-1|-
CSVPGAAGYMNTEAFF
TGCAGCGTTCCCGGGGCCGCGGGTTATATGAACACTGAAGCTTTCTTT
>TRBV4-1|-|13|TRBJ2-7|-
CASSGDGRYEQYF
TGCGCCAGCAGCGGAGACGGTCGCTACGAGCAGTACTTC
>TRBV30|medium-sized|15|TRBJ1-2|TRBD1
CAWSAPDRGIYGYTF
TGTGCCTGGAGTGCCCCGGACAGGGGAATCTATGGCTACACCTTC
>TRBV7-2|-|14|TRBJ1-6|-
CASSPWGYNSPLHF
TGTGCCAGCAGTCCGTGGGGTTATAATTCACCCCTCCACTTT
>TRBV4-3|-|17|TRBJ1-1|-
CASSQDTGVEVNTEAFF
TGCGCCAGCAGCCAAGATACGGGGGTGGAGGTGAACACTGAAGCTTTCTTT
>TRBV7-6|few|17|TRBJ2-3|-
CASSSPGTPFHKHTQYF
TGTGCCAGCAGCTCGCCTGGGACACCTTTTCACAAACATACGCAGTATTTT
>TRBV14|-|13|TRBJ2-5|-
CASNQGGQETQYF
TGTGCCAGCAATCAAGGGGGACAAGAGACCCAGTACTTC
>TRBV11-3|-|15|TRBJ1-3|-
CASSLAPGFGNTIYF
TGTGCCAGCAGCTTAGCCCCGGGGTTCGGAAACACCATATATTTT
>TRBV19|-|14|TRBJ1-2|TRBD1
CASSGRGRADGYTF
TGTGCCAGTAGTGGCAGGGGGCGAGCGGATGGCTACACCTTC
>TRBV9|-|17|TRBJ2-3|-
CASSVGVEGGRTDTQYF
TGTGCCAGCAGCGTAGGGGTAGAGGGGGGACGCACAGATACGCAGTATTTT
>TRBV29-1|once|13|TRBJ1-3|-
CSVVPGNGNTIYF
TGCAGCGTTGTTCCTGGGAACGGAAACACCATATATTTT
>TRBV5-4|few|20|TRBJ2-6|-
CASSLEARARDRSGANVLTF
TGTGCCAGCAGCTTAGAGGCCAGGGCCAGGGACCGCTCTGGGGCCAACGTCCTGACTTTC
>TRBV6-1|-|13|TRBJ1-1|-
CASSNTKVAEAFF
TGTGCCAGCAGTAATACTAAGGTGGCTGAAGCTTTCTTT
>TRBV5-4|-|16|TRBJ2-4|TRBD1
CASTPEPGQQKNIQYF
TGTGCCAGCACCCCCGAACCGGGACAGCAAAAAAACATTCAGTACTTC
>TRBV7-7|-|15|TRBJ2-5|-
CASSLSRGASETQYF
TGTGCCAGCAGCTTATCCCGGGGTGCGAGCGAGACCCAGTACTTC
>TRBV27|-|14|TRBJ1-1|-
CASSNGGARTEAFF
TGTGCCAGCAGTAATGGGGGGGCGAGAACTGAAGCTTTCTTT
>TRBV11-3|-|15|TRBJ1-6|-
CASSLEIGYNSPLHF
TGTGCCAGCAGCTTAGAGATAGGTTATAATTCACCCCTCCACTTT